The 30 T cell receptor beta chains given below trace back to one sample, sequenced in a study of control samples from healthy donors and cancer patients. The method was immunoSEQ multiplex PCR; TCRdb's version includes in-frame clones alone and lacks a portion of them. The data show roughly 100,000 clones, about 80% seen once. Sample: blood. The receptors here all came from a woman aged 45-59 years in good health.

The chain recombines TRBV6-6 with TRBJ1-4, with no clear D. Trimming shortened V by 2 bases and J by 4 bases, and 8 bases separated the two germline ends. This CDR3 contains 14 residues. Germline V gene data show CDR1 as MNHNY and CDR2 as SVGAGI (reference sequence). The CDR3: CASSYPRINEKLFF. The DNA for the CDR3 is TGTGCCAGCAGTTACCCCAGGATTAATGAAAAACTGTTTTTT.

This clone occurred a few times. The DNA of the CDR3 is TGTGCCAGCTCACCACCTGGGGGTCGGAATGAGCAGTTCTTC. The encoded protein is CASSPPGGRNEQFF. This chain joins TRBV18 and TRBJ2-1; D possibly matches TRBD1 or TRBD2 (5 bases each). Germline CDR1 is KGHSH and CDR2 is LQKENI. The CDR3 length is 14 residues. V was trimmed by 0 bases and J by 7 bases, leaving 10 bases between them.

This chain joins TRBV3-1 (or the pseudogene TRBV3-2) and TRBJ1-3, with D unresolved. V was clipped by 4 bases and J by 5 bases, with 18 bases between them. This CDR3 is 16 amino acids long. Looked up from germline, CDR1 is LGHDT and CDR2 is YNNKEL (reference sequence). The CDR3 is CASSPPGVPLRNTIYF. For the CDR3, the DNA is TGTGCCAGCAGCCCACCTGGGGTGCCGCTCAGAAACACCATATATTTT.

This clone was observed a few times. The J gene is TRBJ1-2, the V gene TRBV6-5; no reliable D call. This CDR3 spans 13 amino acids. Looked up from germline, CDR1 is MNHEY and CDR2 is SVGAGI. Trimming took off 6 bases at V and 2 bases at J, with 10 bases between the two ends. The CDR3 protein is CASRLGPNYGYTF. DNA for the CDR3: TGTGCCAGCAGACTTGGACCGAACTATGGCTACACCTTC.

The chain uses TRBV28 and TRBJ2-3; 10 bases match TRBD2. Germline V gives CDR1 MDHEN, CDR2 SYDVKM. CDR3 length: 16 amino acids. Germline trimming cut 6 bases from V and 0 bases from J; bases unmatched to any gene: 6. CDR3 sequence (DNA): TGTGCCAGCAGGCTTCGGACTAGCGGAAGCACAGATACGCAGTATTTT. Its translation is CASRLRTSGSTDTQYF. Using reference TRBV28 and TRBJ2-3 for the parts outside the CDR3, the full variable domain is DVKVTQSSRYLVKRTGEKVFLECVQDMDHENMFWYRQDPGLGLRLIYFSYDVKMKEKGDIPEGYSVSREKKERFSLILESASTNQTSMYLCASRLRTSGSTDTQYFGPGTRLTVL.

The chain links TRBV7-2 to TRBJ2-7; TRBD2 aligns across 11 bases. The CDR3 consists of 14 residues. V dropped 8 bases and J dropped 2; count of bases not matched to a gene: 5. The V gene's germline CDR1 is SGHTA and CDR2 FQGNSA. The CDR3 sequence is CASGLAGGPYEQYF. DNA for the CDR3: TGTGCCAGCGGGTTAGCGGGGGGGCCCTACGAGCAGTACTTC.

This clone has only one observation. The chain recombines TRBV27 with TRBJ1-2; no firm D call. V was clipped by 2 bases and J by 8 bases, with 12 bases between them. The CDR3 consists of 13 residues. Germline-derived CDR1 and CDR2 are MNHEY and SMNVEV (reference sequence). This chain's CDR3 is CASSLLGREGYTF. Written as DNA, the CDR3 is TGTGCCAGCAGTTTACTTGGGCGAGAAGGCTACACCTTC.

This clone was found a few times. This CDR3 is CASSPHISYEQYF. As DNA, the CDR3 is TGCGCCAGCAGCCCACATATCTCCTACGAGCAGTACTTC. The chain combines TRBV4-3 with TRBJ2-7; D gene ambiguous. V was trimmed by 4 bases and J by 0 bases, leaving 7 bases between them. The CDR3 consists of 13 residues. Per the germline V gene, CDR1 is LGHNA and CDR2 is YSLEER.

In this sample, this clone turned up a few times. This rearrangement joins TRBV28 to TRBJ2-1, with a tentative D call TRBD2 (7 bases). Trimming cost V 8 bases and J 8 bases, with 22 bases left between them. This CDR3 has 15 amino acids. The germline gives CDR1 MDHEN, CDR2 SYDVKM. CDR3 DNA sequence: TGTGCCAGCTATTCTGCGGGGGCCCATTTGTATGAGCAGTTCTTC. Translated, it gives CASYSAGAHLYEQFF. Full variable domain (missing parts from reference TRBV28 and TRBJ2-1): DVKVTQSSRYLVKRTGEKVFLECVQDMDHENMFWYRQDPGLGLRLIYFSYDVKMKEKGDIPEGYSVSREKKERFSLILESASTNQTSMYLCASYSAGAHLYEQFFGPGTRLTVL.

CDR3 amino acids: CASSQEAGGLSQPQHF. The CDR3 coding sequence is TGCGCCAGCAGCCAAGAAGCAGGGGGCTTAAGTCAGCCCCAGCATTTT. The rearrangement links TRBV4-1 to TRBJ1-5, with TRBD1 matching over 8 bases. The germline V gene has CDR1 MGHRA and CDR2 YSYEKL. Trimming at V came to 0 bases and at J to 6 bases, leaving 7 bases not matched to a gene. The CDR3 covers 16 residues.

CDR3 in DNA: TGTGCCAGCAGACCAGGTGAGGGTGAAGCTTTCTTT. It translates to CASRPGEGEAFF. V and J are TRBV3-1 (or the pseudogene TRBV3-2) and TRBJ1-1; D gene ambiguous. The V end lost 6 bases, the J end lost 7 bases, and 12 bases lay between the germline ends. CDR3 size: 12 residues. CDR1 and CDR2 from the germline V gene are LGHDT and YNNKEL (reference sequence).

This clone was detected only once. The chain has TRBV30 and TRBJ1-2; 7 bases match TRBD1. CDR1 and CDR2 (germline): GTSNPN, SVGIG (reference sequence). The J segment lost 4 bases and the V segment lost 8 bases, leaving 10 bases of the junction unmatched. The CDR3 length is 13 residues. The CDR3 nucleotides read TGTGCCGGAACCGGACAGGCCGGCTATGGCTACACCTTC. Its protein product is CAGTGQAGYGYTF.

The chain links TRBV4-1 to TRBJ2-2; the D gene is possibly TRBD2 (6 bases). The germline V gene has CDR1 MGHRA and CDR2 YSYEKL. Trimming removed 8 bases at V and 1 base at J, with 11 bases between. The CDR3 runs 14 residues. This CDR3 is CASSSGGNTGELFF. Written as DNA, the CDR3 is TGCGCCAGCTCATCCGGGGGGAACACCGGGGAGCTGTTTTTT.

The chain employs TRBV7-6 and TRBJ1-4; the match to TRBD1 covers 10 bases. CDR1 SGHVS and CDR2 FNYEAQ come from the germline V gene. The length of the CDR3 is 15 residues. The J segment lost 9 bases and the V segment lost 1 base, leaving 5 bases of the junction unmatched. CDR3 region: CASSLDGTGAQKLFF. The CDR3 nucleotides are TGTGCCAGCAGCTTAGACGGGACAGGGGCCCAAAAACTGTTTTTT.

The table lists this clone with a few counts. The chain has TRBV7-9 and TRBJ1-2, with 8 nucleotides matching TRBD1. The J segment lost 2 bases and the V segment lost 5 bases, leaving 4 bases of the junction unmatched. Germline-derived CDR1 and CDR2 are SEHNR and FQNEAQ (reference sequence). The length of the CDR3 is 14 residues. The CDR3 here is CASSHRDRNYGYTF. The CDR3 DNA reads as TGTGCCAGCAGCCACCGGGACAGGAACTATGGCTACACCTTC.

The CDR3 DNA reads as TGTGCCAGCAGTCTCAGGGGTGATACTGAAGCTTTCTTT. Amino acids: CASSLRGDTEAFF. The chain is built from TRBV7-9 and TRBJ1-1; D is possibly TRBD1 (6 bases). The CDR3 runs 13 residues. In germline, CDR1 is SEHNR, CDR2 FQNEAQ (reference sequence). The germline V and J ends were trimmed by 6 bases and 5 bases, with 13 bases remaining between them.

This chain uses TRBV12-3 or TRBV12-4 with TRBJ2-4, with 7 bases fitting TRBD1. CDR3 length equals 12 residues. V shed 6 bases, J shed 6 bases, and the junction held 2 bases outside the gene matches. Here the CDR3 reads CASRGQINIQYF. CDR3 in DNA: TGTGCCAGCAGGGGACAGATAAACATTCAGTACTTC.

The chain combines TRBV19 with TRBJ2-7, with D unclear. Per germline, CDR1 LNHDA and CDR2 SQIVND (reference sequence). This CDR3 has 14 residues. The germline V and J ends were trimmed by 5 bases and 0 bases, with 11 bases remaining between them. As DNA, the CDR3 is TGTGCCAGTAGTGTAGCAGAAAGCTCCTACGAGCAGTACTTC. Translated: CASSVAESSYEQYF.

This clone appeared once. The chain has TRBV12-3 or TRBV12-4 and TRBJ1-5; 7 bases fit TRBD1. The CDR3 consists of 12 residues. The trim removed 4 bases at V and 11 bases at J, leaving 5 bases unmatched. Here the CDR3 DNA reads TGTGCCAGCAGTTCAGGGGGAGTTTCCCAGCATTTT. As protein: CASSSGGVSQHF.

This chain joins TRBV10-3 and TRBJ1-2; D remains unclear. This CDR3 is 12 amino acids long. CDR1 ENHRY and CDR2 SYGVKD come from the germline V gene. The V and J ends lost 10 bases and 2 bases respectively, with 11 bases between them. This CDR3 is CATETQNYGYTF. In DNA, the CDR3 is TGTGCCACAGAGACACAAAACTATGGCTACACCTTC.

This rearrangement joins TRBV3-1 (or the pseudogene TRBV3-2) to TRBJ1-3; D is perhaps TRBD1 (5 bases). Germline V gives CDR1 LGHDT, CDR2 YNNKEL (reference sequence). CDR3 length: 16 amino acids. V was pared by 4 bases and J by 0 bases, with 13 bases between. The CDR3 DNA is TGTGCCAGCAGCCCGGCCCGGGGGGGCTCTGGAAACACCATATATTTT. Translated: CASSPARGGSGNTIYF.

The V and J genes are TRBV18 and TRBJ1-2, with D hard to call. Germline lookup yields CDR1 KGHSH and CDR2 LQKENI. The CDR3 runs to 15 residues. V dropped 2 bases and J dropped 4 bases, with 14 bases sitting between them. The CDR3, as DNA: TGTGCCAGCTCACCAAGGGCCCAGGCGTCCTATGGCTACACCTTC. This translates into CASSPRAQASYGYTF.

V is TRBV10-3 and J is TRBJ1-2, with 8 nucleotides matching TRBD1. The CDR3 is made up of 15 amino acids. Germline CDR1 ENHRY, CDR2 SYGVKD. V dropped 11 bases and J dropped 8; count of bases not matched to a gene: 19. The CDR3 sequence is CALHPGGAVDRGYTF. Written as DNA, the CDR3 is TGTGCCCTACACCCAGGGGGCGCGGTAGACAGGGGCTACACCTTC.

The V call is TRBV6-5, the J call TRBJ1-5, with TRBD1 identical over 10 bases. Looked up from germline, CDR1 is MNHEY and CDR2 is SVGAGI. The V and J ends lost 8 bases and 4 bases, in that order; junction bases with no gene match: 5. The CDR3 totals 14 residues. In DNA, the CDR3 is TGTGCCAGCGGAATGGACAGGGGGAATCAGCCCCAGCATTTT. It yields the protein CASGMDRGNQPQHF.

This clone was counted once. The chain links TRBV11-2 to TRBJ1-3; possibly TRBD1 for D (6 bases). The CDR3 runs 15 residues. The germline V gene has CDR1 SGHAT and CDR2 FQNNGV. Trimming took off 3 bases at V and 2 bases at J, with 11 bases between the two ends. DNA of the CDR3: TGTGCCAGCAGCTTCTCAGGGGTCGCTGGAAACACCATATATTTT. It translates to CASSFSGVAGNTIYF. The full variable domain, with the rest looked up from reference TRBV11-2 and TRBJ1-3, is EAGVAQSPRYKIIEKRQSVAFWCNPISGHATLYWYQQILGQGPKLLIQFQNNGVVDDSQLPKDRFSAERLKGVDSTLKIQPAKLEDSAVYLCASSFSGVAGNTIYFGEGSWLTVV.

The J gene is TRBJ1-3, the V gene TRBV5-6; tentatively, D is TRBD1 (5 bases). Germline values: CDR1 SGHDT, CDR2 YYEEEE. Between the trimmed V and J ends, which lost 4 bases and 0 bases, there was a span of 20 bases. The CDR3 covers 18 residues. DNA for the CDR3: TGTGCCAGCAGCCCACCCCGGGTGAGACAGAGCTCTGGAAACACCATATATTTT. Its translation is CASSPPRVRQSSGNTIYF.

CDR3 DNA sequence: TGTGCCAGCAGCGTACTCTCAACTAATGAAAAACTGTTTTTT. Amino acids: CASSVLSTNEKLFF. This chain links TRBV9 with TRBJ1-4; no definite D call. Trimming shortened V by 1 base and J by 0 bases, and 4 bases separated the two germline ends. The germline V gene has CDR1 SGDLS and CDR2 YYNGEE. The CDR3 has 14 residues.

The CDR3: CASSQGQGYNEQFF. The CDR3 DNA reads TGTGCCAGCAGCCAGGGACAGGGTTACAATGAGCAGTTCTTC. This chain uses TRBV11-3 with TRBJ2-1; 9 bases match TRBD1. Trimming cost V 5 bases and J 4 bases; bases outside gene matches: 3. This CDR3 has 14 amino acids. Germline V gene sequence: CDR1 SGHNT, CDR2 YENEEA.

The rearrangement joins TRBV9 to TRBJ1-2; D is unclear. The germline CDR1 and CDR2 sequences are SGDLS and YYNGEE. The length of the CDR3 is 14 residues. V lost 0 bases and J lost 8, with 14 bases in between. This CDR3 is CASSVEAGSGGYTF. The CDR3 DNA follows: TGTGCCAGCAGCGTAGAGGCGGGATCGGGCGGCTACACCTTC.

This sequence joins TRBV28 and TRBJ2-1, with 14 bases that match TRBD2. This CDR3 is 15 amino acids long. Unmatched junction bases numbered 7, after V lost 6 bases and J lost 9 bases. CDR1 is MDHEN and CDR2 is SYDVKM in the germline V gene. CDR3 in DNA: TGTGCCAGCAGGATGACTAGCGGGGGGGCCCCTGAGCAGTTCTTC. Protein product: CASRMTSGGAPEQFF.